This TCR beta chain was retrieved from a study of blood T cell repertoires in COVID-19 (dated by TCRdb to 2018 to 2020). Some background on the complete study: Samples covering the acute and convalescent phases of COVID-19 were provided by collaborators in the United States, Italy and Spain. The dataset comprised deeply sampled blood TCRbeta repertoires from subjects exposed to, actively infected with, or recovered from COVID-19. Samples were obtained from the ongoing ImmuneRACE study (first 160 participants) and from 1,254 subjects provided by 6 global collaborators. The material from the prospective study consisted of cDNA or gDNA derived from T cells, B-cell-depleted T cells, or PBMCs. The repertoires were made available in a free public database intended to serve as a resource for research on the immune response to SARS-CoV-2. Sample metadata almost always included a de-identified subject ID, COVID-19 status, age in years and sex. Where available, HLA class I and class II types were taken from metadata supplied by the sample provider and were not determined by assay-based typing.

TCRbeta CDR3 regions were amplified from genomic DNA using the immunoSEQ Assay, a bias-controlled multiplex PCR. The original methods were these. The number of nucleated cells in each sample was estimated from the amplification of reference gene primers within the assay. Sequence reads were collapsed and filtered to measure the absolute abundance of every unique TCRbeta CDR3 rearrangement. For each sample, productive Simpson clonality was calculated as the square root of Simpson's diversity index across productive rearrangements. Here the immuneACCESS table is served through TCRdb, limited to in-frame sequences with V and J called. Missing clones are a known gap in these copies; in checked studies unresolved V genes cover under half, and the rest lacks a known reason. That table supplies the V and J calls and clone size; D and trimming were determined from the DNA. The sample has a few hundred thousand clones on record, around 84% of them singletons. The ten largest clones represent around 2.5% of the sample.

Turning to this clone: The antigen it binds to is not known. No qualities accompany the bases; no much larger clone lies one base away.

In the prospective study, participants were about 18 to 100 years old, resided in under 30 geographic areas of the United States, and were enrolled through a virtual design. To assign participants to cohorts, the prospective study relied on clinical history that participants themselves reported in a screening survey and a study questionnaire. Recovered participants in ImmuneRACE Cohort 3 were defined by two consecutive negative NP/OP PCR tests, clearance by a healthcare professional, or resolution of symptoms. Mobile phlebotomists in the prospective study collected whole blood, serum and a nasopharyngeal or oropharyngeal swab from every participant. Additional blood draws and questionnaires over a roughly two-month period could optionally be provided by prospective study participants. Prospective study blood samples were shipped either frozen or at room temperature before DNA extraction. Overall study results and their limits: The quantity of clinical and demographic metadata differed by source and by participant and was supplied without curation.

The clonotype comes from a woman in her 50s who had recovered from COVID-19. The sample consisted of PBMCs or T cells enriched from blood (not recorded which).

The CDR3 is CATSEIGGASYNEQFF. The nucleotide sequence is given as TGTGCCACCAGTGAGATCGGGGGGGCCTCATACAATGAGCAGTTCTTC. This receptor chain uses TRBV24-1 and TRBJ2-1; TRBD2 matches 8 bases in the middle. The cysteine opens and the phenylalanine closes a CDR3 of 16 amino acids. Here the CDR3 DNA is all that survives: 48 bases in frame from base 1. From a lookup of the germline V gene, CDR1 and CDR2 are KGHDR and SFDVKD. Trimming leaves V shorter by 4 bases and J shorter by 4 bases, with the junction holding 8 bases beyond the gene matches.